What follows are 19 T cell receptor beta chains derived from one specimen sequenced in a study of PD-1 blockade in classical Hodgkin lymphoma. TCRdb's table, derived via immunoSEQ multiplex PCR, lists solely in-frame clones and lacks some. The data contain about 39,000 clones, over 65% of them singletons. Time point given: cycle 4 day 1 (C4D1), after 5 to 7 weeks of nivolumab. The patients all showed relapse after autologous stem cell transplantation, while their brentuximab vedotin exposure varied. The material was peripheral blood mononuclear cells (PBMCs), obtained before the fourth cycle of nivolumab. These TCRs come from a human donor with classical Hodgkin lymphoma.

The chain has TRBV10-3 and TRBJ2-2; TRBD2 aligns across 9 bases. Germline V CDR1 and CDR2: ENHRY, SYGVKD. V was clipped by 7 bases and J by 3 bases; unmatched bases: 9. The CDR3 is 16 amino acids. The CDR3 sequence is CAINPGLASDTGELFF. CDR3 nucleotide sequence: TGTGCCATCAACCCAGGACTAGCGAGCGACACCGGGGAGCTGTTTTTT.

The chain carries TRBV6-5 and TRBJ1-2; D not certain. Germline values: CDR1 MNHEY, CDR2 SVGAGI. This CDR3 contains 14 residues. The ends were cut back, 5 bases at V and 7 bases at J, with 17 bases in the middle. The CDR3 bases are TGTGCCAGCAGTCCTCGTCGGGGATCTACTGGCTACACCTTC. Protein product: CASSPRRGSTGYTF.

The chain links TRBV6-6 to TRBJ1-2; D is unresolved. Trimming removed 10 bases at V and 6 bases at J, with 12 bases between. This CDR3 is built from 11 residues. The V gene's germline CDR1 is MNHNY and CDR2 SVGAGI (reference sequence). CDR3: CATARGDGYTF. The DNA of the CDR3 is TGTGCCACAGCTCGCGGGGATGGCTACACCTTC.

The chain has TRBV7-9 and TRBJ2-1; TRBD1 matches 10 bases. The ends lost 5 bases at V and 10 bases at J; junction bases unmatched: 11. The CDR3 covers 15 residues. Per germline, CDR1 SEHNR and CDR2 FQNEAQ (reference sequence). The CDR3 DNA follows: TGTGCCAGCAGCCACCAGACAGGGGGCGCGGGCGAGCAGTTCTTC. It specifies CASSHQTGGAGEQFF.

In its sample, this clone was seen a few times. The chain uses TRBV5-4 and TRBJ2-7; 8 bases are shared with TRBD1. With 3 bases clipped from V and 0 bases from J, the junction kept 5 bases outside the gene matches. The CDR3 contains 15 residues. Per the germline V gene, CDR1 is SGHNT and CDR2 is YYREEE (reference sequence). CDR3 sequence reads: CASSSGQGNSYEQYF. In DNA, the CDR3 is TGTGCCAGCAGCTCCGGACAGGGAAACTCCTACGAGCAGTACTTC.

The rearrangement uses TRBV2 and TRBJ2-7; no clear D gene. Germline V CDR1 and CDR2: SNHLY, FYNNEI. The CDR3 is 15 amino acids. V shed 0 bases and J shed 1 base, with 10 bases lying between them. CDR3 loop: CASSEALTLSYEQYF. The CDR3 DNA is TGTGCCAGCAGTGAAGCTCTGACATTATCCTACGAGCAGTACTTC.

This clone rates as medium-sized (0.01 to 0.1%). The V gene is TRBV11-2, the J gene TRBJ1-1, with TRBD1 matching 7 bases. The CDR3 contains 16 residues. Germline V lookup: CDR1 SGHAT, CDR2 FQNNGV. Trimming cost V 4 bases and J 3 bases; bases outside gene matches: 11. The CDR3 here is CASSYSTGEPDTEAFF. CDR3 bases: TGTGCCAGCAGCTACTCTACAGGGGAACCGGACACTGAAGCTTTCTTT.

The rearrangement uses TRBV18 and TRBJ2-3, with 11 bases that match TRBD2. The CDR3 contains 17 residues. V gave up 2 bases and J gave up 1 base; unmatched junction bases: 5. Germline assignment: CDR1 KGHSH and CDR2 LQKENI. CDR3 nucleotides: TGTGCCAGCTCACCATTTGAACTAGCGGGGGGCACAGATACGCAGTATTTT. Its protein product is CASSPFELAGGTDTQYF.

The chain employs TRBV18 and TRBJ2-6; 9 bases match TRBD1. The CDR3 contains 17 residues. V was clipped by 1 base and J by 2 bases; unmatched bases: 3. The germline CDR1 and CDR2 sequences are KGHSH and LQKENI. The CDR3, as DNA: TGTGCCAGCTCACCACAGAGACAGGGGGCTGGGGCCAACGTCCTGACTTTC. Its protein product is CASSPQRQGAGANVLTF. Full variable domain (remainder filled in from reference TRBV18 and TRBJ2-6): NAGVMQNPRHLVRRRGQEARLRCSPMKGHSHVYWYRQLPEEGLKFMVYLQKENIIDESGMPKERFSAEFPKEGPSILRIQQVVRGDSAAYFCASSPQRQGAGANVLTFGAGSRLTVL.

This chain uses TRBV4-2 with TRBJ2-1; 13 positions match TRBD2. The CDR3 contains 16 residues. Germline V CDR1 and CDR2: LGHNA, YNFKEQ. V lost 3 bases, J lost 9 bases, and 8 bases stayed unmatched. The CDR3 coding sequence is TGTGCCAGCAGCCAGACCACTAGCGGGGGGGCGGGTGAGCAGTTCTTC. As protein: CASSQTTSGGAGEQFF.

V gene TRBV6-5 combines with J gene TRBJ2-7; D remains ambiguous. Germline V gene lookup returns CDR1 MNHEY and CDR2 SVGAGI. The ends were cut back, 2 bases at V and 5 bases at J, with 10 bases in the middle. CDR3 size: 13 residues. The CDR3, as DNA: TGTGCCAGCAGTTACAAGCGTAGGGACGAGCAGTACTTC. This sequence encodes CASSYKRRDEQYF.

The genes are TRBV5-6 and TRBJ1-1; D unclear. V lost 2 bases and J lost 11, with 16 bases in between. The length of the CDR3 is 13 residues. Germline CDR1 SGHDT, CDR2 YYEEEE. DNA for the CDR3: TGTGCCAGCAGCTTCGACCGGGCCCGCGGGGCTTTCTTT. This codes for CASSFDRARGAFF.

The chain is built from TRBV9 and TRBJ2-2, with TRBD2 matching over 13 bases. Looked up from germline, CDR1 is SGDLS and CDR2 is YYNGEE. Trimming took 3 bases from V and 6 from J; bases not matched to a gene: 5. CDR3 length: 16 residues. The CDR3 spells CASSDRTSGGAGELFF. The CDR3 nucleotides read TGTGCCAGCAGCGACCGGACTAGCGGGGGTGCCGGGGAGCTGTTTTTT.

J is TRBJ1-4 and V is TRBV2, with D unresolved. CDR3 size: 13 residues. CDR1 and CDR2 (germline): SNHLY, FYNNEI. V was trimmed by 6 bases and J by 6 bases, leaving 11 bases between them. Here the CDR3 DNA reads TGTGCCAGCAGCGACGGGCAATATGAAAAACTGTTTTTT. Amino acids: CASSDGQYEKLFF.

This clone was counted once. The rearrangement links TRBV7-9 to TRBJ2-7; tentatively, D is TRBD1 (7 bases). Germline V CDR1 and CDR2: SEHNR, FQNEAQ (reference sequence). There are 15 residues in the CDR3. V was clipped by 4 bases and J by 4 bases, with 17 bases between them. The DNA of the CDR3 is TGTGCCAGCAGCTCCGACAGGGAGGTTTTTTACGAGCAGTACTTC. Protein product: CASSSDREVFYEQYF.

For the CDR3, the DNA is TGTGCCAGCAGCTTAGATTTGATTCCTTCGCGTATGGATGGCTACACCTTC. This gives the protein CASSLDLIPSRMDGYTF. The genes are TRBV7-2 and TRBJ1-2; D is undetermined. The length of the CDR3 is 17 residues. CDR1 and CDR2 (germline): SGHTA, FQGNSA. V shed 1 base and J shed 6 bases, with 21 bases lying between them.

The genes are TRBV5-4 and TRBJ1-1; no clear D gene. The CDR3 length is 11 residues. V dropped 2 bases and J dropped 8 bases, with 7 bases sitting between them. Germline CDR1 is SGHNT and CDR2 is YYREEE (reference sequence). CDR3 protein: CASSLAGEAFF. The CDR3 DNA reads TGTGCCAGCAGCTTAGCGGGCGAAGCTTTCTTT.

This clone was observed once. The chain has TRBV6-5 and TRBJ2-2, with TRBD1 identical over 7 bases. The CDR3 runs to 16 residues. CDR1 is MNHEY and CDR2 is SVGAGI in the germline V gene. V was pared by 4 bases and J by 6 bases, with 11 bases of the junction left unmatched. The CDR3 sequence: CASSFDRVIIAGELFF. In nucleotides, the CDR3 is TGTGCCAGCAGTTTTGACAGGGTGATAATAGCCGGGGAGCTGTTTTTT.

This chain joins TRBV28 and TRBJ2-7; perhaps TRBD1 as D (5 bases). The germline V gene has CDR1 MDHEN and CDR2 SYDVKM. Trimming left V 6 bases short and J 4 bases short, with 10 bases between. CDR3 size: 12 residues. The CDR3 loop reads CASRKGPYEQYF. As DNA, the CDR3 is TGTGCCAGCAGAAAGGGGCCATACGAGCAGTACTTC.